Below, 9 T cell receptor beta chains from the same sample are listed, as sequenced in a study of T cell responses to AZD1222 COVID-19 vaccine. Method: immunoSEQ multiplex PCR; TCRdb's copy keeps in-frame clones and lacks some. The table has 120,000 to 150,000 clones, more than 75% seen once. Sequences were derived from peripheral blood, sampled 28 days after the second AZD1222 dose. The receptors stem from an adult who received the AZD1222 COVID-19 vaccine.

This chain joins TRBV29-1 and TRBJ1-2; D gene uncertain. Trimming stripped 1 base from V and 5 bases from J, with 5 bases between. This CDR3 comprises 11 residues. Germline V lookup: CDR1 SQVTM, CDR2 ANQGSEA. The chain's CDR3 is CSVEGAYGYTF. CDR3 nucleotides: TGCAGCGTTGAAGGGGCGTATGGCTACACCTTC. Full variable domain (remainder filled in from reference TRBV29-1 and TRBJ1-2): SAVISQKPSRDICQRGTSLTIQCQVDSQVTMMFWYRQQPGQSLTLIATANQGSEATYESGFVIDKFPISRPNLTFSTLTVSNMSPEDSSIYLCSVEGAYGYTFGSGTRLTVV.

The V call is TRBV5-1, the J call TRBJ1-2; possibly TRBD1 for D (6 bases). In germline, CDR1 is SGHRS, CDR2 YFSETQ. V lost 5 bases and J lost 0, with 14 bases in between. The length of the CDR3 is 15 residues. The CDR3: CASSPGDIANYGYTF. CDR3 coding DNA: TGCGCCAGCAGTCCAGGGGACATAGCTAACTATGGCTACACCTTC.

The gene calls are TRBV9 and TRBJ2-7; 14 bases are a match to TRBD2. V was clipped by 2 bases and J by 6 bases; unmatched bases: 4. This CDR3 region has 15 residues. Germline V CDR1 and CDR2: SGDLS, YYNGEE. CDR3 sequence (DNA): TGTGCCAGCAGCGTGGGACTAGCGGGAGAGGTCGAGCAGTACTTC. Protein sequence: CASSVGLAGEVEQYF.

The CDR3 DNA sequence: TGTGCCAGCAGCTTGGATCGGGATCTCGGCTACACCTTC. Amino acid sequence: CASSLDRDLGYTF. The chain uses TRBV11-2 and TRBJ1-2, with D unclear. The CDR3 runs to 13 residues. V lost 3 bases, J lost 8 bases, and 13 bases lay in between. Germline V gene data show CDR1 as SGHAT and CDR2 as FQNNGV.

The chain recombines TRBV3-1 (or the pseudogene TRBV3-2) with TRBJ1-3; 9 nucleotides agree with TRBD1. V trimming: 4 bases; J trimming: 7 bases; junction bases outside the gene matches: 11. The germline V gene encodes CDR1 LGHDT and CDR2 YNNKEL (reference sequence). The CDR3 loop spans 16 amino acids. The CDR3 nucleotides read TGTGCCAGCAGCCCCCTCCGGACAGGGGAAGTTAACACCATATATTTT. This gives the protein CASSPLRTGEVNTIYF.

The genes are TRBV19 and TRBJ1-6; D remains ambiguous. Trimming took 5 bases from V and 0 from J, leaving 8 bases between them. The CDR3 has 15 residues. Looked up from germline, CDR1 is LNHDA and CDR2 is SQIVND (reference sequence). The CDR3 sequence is CASSGRDSYNSPLHF. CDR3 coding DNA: TGTGCCAGTAGTGGAAGGGACTCCTATAATTCACCCCTCCACTTT.

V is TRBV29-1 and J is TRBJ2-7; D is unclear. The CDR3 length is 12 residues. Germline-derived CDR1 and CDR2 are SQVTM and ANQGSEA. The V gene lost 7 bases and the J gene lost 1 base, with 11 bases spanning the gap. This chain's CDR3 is CSAYLGSYEQYF. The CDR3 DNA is TGCAGCGCCTATTTGGGTTCCTACGAGCAGTACTTC.

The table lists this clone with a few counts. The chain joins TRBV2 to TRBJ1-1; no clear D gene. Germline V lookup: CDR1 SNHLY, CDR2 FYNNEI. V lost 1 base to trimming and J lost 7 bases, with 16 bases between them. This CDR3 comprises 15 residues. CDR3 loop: CASSEGIRRAGEAFF. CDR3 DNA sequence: TGTGCCAGCAGTGAAGGGATACGCCGGGCCGGTGAAGCTTTCTTT.

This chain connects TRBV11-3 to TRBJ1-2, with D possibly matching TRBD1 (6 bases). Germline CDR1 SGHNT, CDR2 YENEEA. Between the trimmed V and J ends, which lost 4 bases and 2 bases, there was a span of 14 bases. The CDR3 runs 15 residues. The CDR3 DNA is TGTGCCAGCAGCTGGGTACAGGGCCTAAACTATGGCTACACCTTC. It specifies CASSWVQGLNYGYTF.